This T cell receptor (beta chain) was sequenced during a study of blood T cell repertoires in COVID-19. The CDR3 loop spans 18 amino acids. The J segment lost 7 bases and the V segment lost 1 base, leaving 13 bases of the junction unmatched. Germline CDR1 and CDR2: KGHSH and LQKENI. The assay was immunoSEQ multiplex PCR, and TCRdb's table has in-frame clones only and misses some. The sample consists of around 85,000 clones, about 84% of them appearing once. This TCR was sampled from a man aged 50-59 years with active COVID-19. The chain is built from TRBV18 and TRBJ2-2, with 9 bases fitting TRBD1. Sequenced sample: peripheral blood. The CDR3 DNA sequence: TGTGCCAGCTCACCACTAGCCGGGACAGGGTCTATCGACGGGGAGCTGTTTTTT. Encoded protein: CASSPLAGTGSIDGELFF.